This TCR beta chain was captured by sequencing in a study of T cells in Graves' hyperthyroidism and ophthalmopathy (dated by TCRdb to about 2019). For context, the study as a whole: TCR V-J signatures able to tell the groups apart were searched for in a discovery cohort of more than 90 patients, of whom approximately 40 had Graves' ophthalmopathy and more than 55 had stable Graves' hyperthyroidism. Prospective prediction of ophthalmopathy was tested in an independent validation cohort of fewer than 20 hyperthyroidism patients and 15 to 17 patients who later progressed to ophthalmopathy. The 75 to 100 discovery patients were divided at random into training and test sets in a 7:3 ratio. In addition, the study compared T-cell repertoires in thyroid tissue and in blood from five or six Graves' hyperthyroidism patients. After sampling, hyperthyroidism patients received methimazole starting at 30 mg daily, and ophthalmopathy patients received high-dose intravenous methylprednisolone. According to the paper, TCR Vbeta CDR3 sequencing was carried out on over 130 peripheral blood samples, which came from under 50 ophthalmopathy, 70 to 80 hyperthyroidism and 17 progressor patients. Beyond this particular receptor, the publication reports: In validation, the model predicted progression to ophthalmopathy with over 65% sensitivity and approximately 72% specificity, a median of 6.5 months before onset. Sample size was not statistically predetermined, and investigators were not blinded to group allocation. Most expanded thyroid clonotypes (frequency above 0.001) were also detected in blood, suggesting blood repertoires may reflect thyroid immune responses. Ophthalmopathy was separated from stable hyperthyroidism by a 13 V-J signature model, with around 90% sensitivity and 81% to 82% specificity obtained in cross-validation and 80%/75% obtained in testing.

For this clonotype: Its antigen target is currently unknown. No base qualities exist here, and no much larger clone lies one base off it.

The CDR3 goes from the cysteine to the phenylalanine over 14 residues. The entry retains the CDR3 DNA only, 42 bases that are in frame from base 1. After removal of 3 bases from V and 3 bases from J, the junction retains 3 bases not matched to a gene. CDR1 and CDR2, per the germline V gene (reference sequence), are SGHNT and YYREEE. Stable Graves' hyperthyroidism was defined as the absence of progression to ophthalmopathy over 18 months of follow-up. Hyperthyroidism patients were aged 18 to 65 years and newly diagnosed, with disease duration of less than 2 months. Exclusion was applied to patients with uncontrolled infections, other autoimmune diseases, pregnancy or lactation. Diagnoses relied on clinical symptoms, serum thyroxine and TRAb, thyroid ultrasound and orbital computed tomography. Total RNA was extracted using Trizol reagent, and RNA quality was assessed on an Agilent 2100 Bioanalyzer.

The TCR beta CDR3 regions were amplified from the RNA transcripts. The TCR CDR3 was subjected to a first round of RT-PCR using the HTBI primer set and the Qiagen OneStep RT-PCR kit. A second multiplex PCR round built the libraries, followed by size selection and purification. Paired-end sequencing of the libraries was performed with 100 bp reads on an Illumina HiSeq2000. Turning to the authors' computational methods: Raw data were processed with SOAPnuke, discarding reads with adapters, uncalled bases, mean Phred below 15, or no exact constant-primer or identifier match. High-quality paired reads were merged using COPE v1.2.5, and each unique nucleotide sequence was defined as a clonotype. MiTCR v1.1 was used to align the clonotypes against IMGT TRBV, TRBD and TRBJ reference segments. Analysis was restricted to V-J combinations with a frequency above 0.0001, which covered roughly 99% of repertoires. The TCS score was defined as the ratio of F50 (clonal expansion) to E x V (chaos), calculated using BLOSUM62-based TCRdist between CDR3 peptides within each V-J. Welch's t-statistics and random forest reduced around 510 V-J features to roughly 13, which were used in a naive Bayes classifier (R e1071). The similarity between thyroid and blood repertoires was quantified using the Morisita-Horn index. The public reads were run again by TCRdb, first through fastp at Q25 and then through MiXCR, and only productive beta chains were kept. Each CDR3 protein appears once, grouped with its most common genes and DNA. TCRdb's processing, not the authors', yielded these V and J calls. The sample contains 500,000 to 600,000 distinct CDR3 sequences, 40% to 55% of them found a single time. More than 7% of the sample is in the top ten clones.

The sequenced sample was peripheral blood or thyroid tissue (not recorded which). The chain uses TRBV5-4 and TRBJ2-3, with TRBD2 matching 8 junction bases. The clonotype comes from a woman under 30 with Graves' hyperthyroidism. CDR3 sequence: CASSSGGETDTQYF. The nucleotide sequence is TGTGCCAGCAGCTCGGGAGGGGAGACAGATACGCAGTATTTT. The variable domain in full, with residues beyond the CDR3 obtained from the reference TRBV5-4 and TRBJ2-3 genes, is ETGVTQSPTHLIKTRGQQVTLRCSSQSGHNTVSWYQQALGQGPQFIFQYYREEENGRGNFPPRFSGLQFPNYSSELNVNALELDDSALYLCASSSGGETDTQYFGPGTRLTVL.